A selection of T cell receptor beta chains follows, all from one sample in a study of control samples from healthy donors and cancer patients. Using immunoSEQ multiplex PCR, the repertoire was profiled, and TCRdb retains in-frame clones only, with some absent. The sample has about 70,000 clones, approximately 89% seen once. The sample consisted of PBMCs. The receptor set was obtained from a woman between 50 and 59 years old with head and neck cancer. CDR3s include the opening cysteine and the closing phenylalanine or tryptophan. Fields, in order: D gene, clone size, V gene, J gene, CDR3 DNA, CDR3 protein. A D gene is named only where the DNA matches it firmly. Expanded clones are given a class, and other clones once, few, many or no size at all.

d_gene: -; abundance: -; v_gene: TRBV7-6; j_gene: TRBJ1-5; CDR3nt: TGTGCCAGCAGCTTAAGAACTGATCAGCCCCAGCATTTT; CDR3aa: CASSLRTDQPQHF
d_gene: -; abundance: -; v_gene: TRBV6-5; j_gene: TRBJ1-2; CDR3nt: TGTGCCAGCAGTCGTACTCGGGTGGATGGCTACACCTTC; CDR3aa: CASSRTRVDGYTF
d_gene: TRBD1; abundance: few; v_gene: TRBV27; j_gene: TRBJ1-5; CDR3nt: TGTGCCAGCAGTTTATGGCCAGGGGGTCAGCCCCAGCATTTT; CDR3aa: CASSLWPGGQPQHF
d_gene: TRBD1; abundance: -; v_gene: TRBV30; j_gene: TRBJ1-2; CDR3nt: TGTGCCTGGAGCCAACGACAGGGGAACTGGGGCTACACCTTC; CDR3aa: CAWSQRQGNWGYTF
d_gene: TRBD1; abundance: -; v_gene: TRBV5-4; j_gene: TRBJ1-1; CDR3nt: TGTGCCAGCAGGGGACAGTTAAGCTCTGAAGCTTTCTTT; CDR3aa: CASRGQLSSEAFF
d_gene: TRBD1; abundance: -; v_gene: TRBV5-4; j_gene: TRBJ1-4; CDR3nt: TGTGCCAGCAGCCCTTCGGACAGGGTAACGCCTAATGAAAAACTGTTTTTT; CDR3aa: CASSPSDRVTPNEKLFF
d_gene: TRBD2; abundance: -; v_gene: TRBV6-2/TRBV6-3; j_gene: TRBJ2-3; CDR3nt: TGTGCCAGCAGTTACACCCCAGCGGGGTCGCAGTATTTT; CDR3aa: CASSYTPAGSQYF
d_gene: -; abundance: -; v_gene: TRBV28; j_gene: TRBJ1-5; CDR3nt: TGTGCCAGCACCGAAAGGGGTAGATGGAGCAATCAGCCCCAGCATTTT; CDR3aa: CASTERGRWSNQPQHF
d_gene: -; abundance: -; v_gene: TRBV5-1; j_gene: TRBJ2-2; CDR3nt: TGCGCCAGCAGCTTGGGACTGAACACCGGGGAGCTGTTTTTT; CDR3aa: CASSLGLNTGELFF
d_gene: -; abundance: -; v_gene: TRBV6-5; j_gene: TRBJ2-3; CDR3nt: TGTGCCAGCAGCCTAGGGGGTTTCACAGATACGCAGTATTTT; CDR3aa: CASSLGGFTDTQYF
d_gene: -; abundance: -; v_gene: TRBV5-4; j_gene: TRBJ2-7; CDR3nt: TGTGCCAGCAGCTTGGGGGGGGCAAGCTCCTACGAGCAGTACTTC; CDR3aa: CASSLGGASSYEQYF
d_gene: TRBD1; abundance: -; v_gene: TRBV30; j_gene: TRBJ1-2; CDR3nt: TGTGCCTGGAGTCCGGGACAGGCCCTTTCTGGCTACACCTTC; CDR3aa: CAWSPGQALSGYTF
d_gene: TRBD1; abundance: -; v_gene: TRBV19; j_gene: TRBJ1-2; CDR3nt: TGTGCCAGCAGAAGACAGGGGGTCTATGGCTACACCTTC; CDR3aa: CASRRQGVYGYTF
d_gene: -; abundance: -; v_gene: TRBV7-6; j_gene: TRBJ2-6; CDR3nt: TGTGCCAGCAGCTTAGCGGGGAGGGCCAACGTCCTGACTTTC; CDR3aa: CASSLAGRANVLTF
d_gene: -; abundance: -; v_gene: TRBV2; j_gene: TRBJ2-5; CDR3nt: TGTGCCAGTGCAAGGGGGGTCCAAGAGACCCAGTACTTC; CDR3aa: CASARGVQETQYF
d_gene: -; abundance: -; v_gene: TRBV6-5; j_gene: TRBJ1-3; CDR3nt: TGTGCCAGCACCGAGGCGACTGGAAACACCATATATTTT; CDR3aa: CASTEATGNTIYF
d_gene: TRBD1; abundance: -; v_gene: TRBV6-2/TRBV6-3; j_gene: TRBJ1-6; CDR3nt: TGTGCCAGCAGTTACCCCACCGGACAGGGCGAATATAATTCACCCCTCCACTTT; CDR3aa: CASSYPTGQGEYNSPLHF
d_gene: -; abundance: -; v_gene: TRBV5-1; j_gene: TRBJ2-7; CDR3nt: TGCGCCAGCAGCTTGGCCCGGCAGGGCGGAAGACTCTACGAGCAGTACTTC; CDR3aa: CASSLARQGGRLYEQYF
d_gene: TRBD1; abundance: -; v_gene: TRBV28; j_gene: TRBJ1-3; CDR3nt: TGTGCCAGCAGTTTAGTCGGACAGGGAGCTGGAAACACCATATATTTT; CDR3aa: CASSLVGQGAGNTIYF
d_gene: -; abundance: -; v_gene: TRBV27; j_gene: TRBJ2-7; CDR3nt: TGTGCCAGCAGTTTATCGGAGTATTCCCACGAGCAGTACTTC; CDR3aa: CASSLSEYSHEQYF
d_gene: -; abundance: -; v_gene: TRBV28; j_gene: TRBJ2-5; CDR3nt: TGTGCCAGCACCACTACGGAACCCTGGACGTGGGAGACCCAGTACTTC; CDR3aa: CASTTTEPWTWETQYF
d_gene: -; abundance: -; v_gene: TRBV28; j_gene: TRBJ2-3; CDR3nt: TGTGCCAGCAGTTTAGAAAGCTTCAACACGCAAGATACGCAGTATTTT; CDR3aa: CASSLESFNTQDTQYF
d_gene: -; abundance: few; v_gene: TRBV27; j_gene: TRBJ1-1; CDR3nt: TGTGCCAGCACCTCCGGGCCCTTCTCGGGTGAAGCTTTCTTT; CDR3aa: CASTSGPFSGEAFF
d_gene: -; abundance: -; v_gene: TRBV5-5; j_gene: TRBJ2-1; CDR3nt: TGTGCCAGCAGCCTTACCGGGACAAGGGCCGGGCTCAGCTCCTACAATGAGCAGTTCTTC; CDR3aa: CASSLTGTRAGLSSYNEQFF
d_gene: -; abundance: -; v_gene: TRBV15; j_gene: TRBJ1-1; CDR3nt: TGTGCCACCAGCAGACCCGCGCAGGGGAAGGAGGAAGCTTTCTTT; CDR3aa: CATSRPAQGKEEAFF
d_gene: -; abundance: -; v_gene: TRBV19; j_gene: TRBJ1-2; CDR3nt: TGTGCCAGTAAGGTCTCCCGGGCTTGGGGGTCTGGCTACACCTTC; CDR3aa: CASKVSRAWGSGYTF
d_gene: TRBD1; abundance: -; v_gene: TRBV28; j_gene: TRBJ2-7; CDR3nt: TGTGCCAGCAGTTTTCCTCGGACAGGGGCCCCTCGTCGGTACTTC; CDR3aa: CASSFPRTGAPRRYF
d_gene: TRBD1; abundance: -; v_gene: TRBV19; j_gene: TRBJ2-7; CDR3nt: TGTGCCAGTAGTACCGGGACAGGGGGCAGCTACGAGCAGTACTTC; CDR3aa: CASSTGTGGSYEQYF
d_gene: -; abundance: -; v_gene: TRBV24-1; j_gene: TRBJ2-7; CDR3nt: TGTGCCACCAGTGATCGCACCACAGGGCTTCAGTACTTC; CDR3aa: CATSDRTTGLQYF
d_gene: -; abundance: -; v_gene: TRBV28; j_gene: TRBJ2-2; CDR3nt: TGTGCCAGCGGTCCCGGGGGCAGGGGGTCTGGGGAGCTGTTTTTT; CDR3aa: CASGPGGRGSGELFF
d_gene: -; abundance: -; v_gene: TRBV9; j_gene: TRBJ1-1; CDR3nt: TGTGCCAGCAGCGTACAGGCGAACACTGAAGCTTTCTTT; CDR3aa: CASSVQANTEAFF
d_gene: TRBD2; abundance: -; v_gene: TRBV19; j_gene: TRBJ2-2; CDR3nt: TGTGCCAGTAGTATGATTAGCGGGGTGTCCACCGGGGAGCTGTTTTTT; CDR3aa: CASSMISGVSTGELFF
d_gene: TRBD1; abundance: -; v_gene: TRBV10-3; j_gene: TRBJ2-1; CDR3nt: TGTGCCATCAGAGGGACAGACAATGAGCAGTTCTTC; CDR3aa: CAIRGTDNEQFF
d_gene: -; abundance: -; v_gene: TRBV5-1; j_gene: TRBJ1-1; CDR3nt: TGCGCCAGCAGCTTGTCTCCGGTCGGGGTTCACACTGAAGCTTTCTTT; CDR3aa: CASSLSPVGVHTEAFF
d_gene: -; abundance: -; v_gene: TRBV6-6; j_gene: TRBJ2-3; CDR3nt: TGTGCCAGCAGTCCCTTTCCAGGGACCTTTAGCACAGATACGCAGTATTTT; CDR3aa: CASSPFPGTFSTDTQYF
d_gene: TRBD2; abundance: -; v_gene: TRBV2; j_gene: TRBJ2-1; CDR3nt: TGTGCCAGCAAAAGGACTAGCGGGGGGTCCTACAATGAGCAGTTCTTC; CDR3aa: CASKRTSGGSYNEQFF
d_gene: -; abundance: -; v_gene: TRBV5-5; j_gene: TRBJ2-5; CDR3nt: TGTGCCAGCAGCTTGGAGGCTGCCGGCCCCCAAGAGACCCAGTACTTC; CDR3aa: CASSLEAAGPQETQYF
d_gene: TRBD2; abundance: -; v_gene: TRBV28; j_gene: TRBJ2-5; CDR3nt: TGTGCCAGCACCCCGTCGGGGGGGGGCTACGAGACCCAGTACTTC; CDR3aa: CASTPSGGGYETQYF
d_gene: -; abundance: -; v_gene: TRBV21-1; j_gene: TRBJ2-2; CDR3nt: TGTGCCAGCAGCCCGCCCGGGGGGACAGTATCGAACACCGGGGAGCTGTTTTTT; CDR3aa: CASSPPGGTVSNTGELFF
d_gene: -; abundance: -; v_gene: TRBV30; j_gene: TRBJ1-6; CDR3nt: TGTGCCTGGAGTGTACGAGGACCGGGTTACGCCCTCCACTTT; CDR3aa: CAWSVRGPGYALHF
d_gene: -; abundance: -; v_gene: TRBV25-1; j_gene: TRBJ2-7; CDR3nt: TGTGCCAGCAGTGAACCAGGACAGTTTGGCGAGCAGTACTTC; CDR3aa: CASSEPGQFGEQYF
d_gene: -; abundance: few; v_gene: TRBV15; j_gene: TRBJ2-2; CDR3nt: TGTGCCACCAACGGGGAATCGAACACCGGGGAGCTGTTTTTT; CDR3aa: CATNGESNTGELFF
d_gene: TRBD1; abundance: few; v_gene: TRBV6-2/TRBV6-3; j_gene: TRBJ2-7; CDR3nt: TGTGCCAGCAGCTTTGGACAGGCTCGCTCCTACGAGCAGTACTTC; CDR3aa: CASSFGQARSYEQYF
d_gene: TRBD1; abundance: -; v_gene: TRBV3-1/TRBV3-2; j_gene: TRBJ2-5; CDR3nt: TGTGCCAGCAGCCAAGTCAACAGGGGTACGAAGACCCAGTACTTC; CDR3aa: CASSQVNRGTKTQYF
d_gene: TRBD1; abundance: -; v_gene: TRBV6-2/TRBV6-3; j_gene: TRBJ1-1; CDR3nt: TGTGCCAGCAGTTACTACAGGGGACCGTGGGAAGCTTTCTTT; CDR3aa: CASSYYRGPWEAFF
d_gene: TRBD2; abundance: -; v_gene: TRBV9; j_gene: TRBJ2-3; CDR3nt: TGTGCCAGCAGCGGATTTGGCGGGGGGGCCACAGATACGCAGTATTTT; CDR3aa: CASSGFGGGATDTQYF
d_gene: TRBD1; abundance: -; v_gene: TRBV7-8; j_gene: TRBJ1-2; CDR3nt: TGTGCCAGCAGCCTAGGGACAGGAGGCTATGGCTACACCTTC; CDR3aa: CASSLGTGGYGYTF
d_gene: -; abundance: -; v_gene: TRBV18; j_gene: TRBJ2-5; CDR3nt: TGTGCCAGCTCACTCCTTAGTCCGTCAGGGGAGACCCAGTACTTC; CDR3aa: CASSLLSPSGETQYF
d_gene: TRBD1; abundance: -; v_gene: TRBV19; j_gene: TRBJ2-2; CDR3nt: TGTGCCAGTAGTATCCGAGGACAGGGCCCCAACACCGGGGAGCTGTTTTTT; CDR3aa: CASSIRGQGPNTGELFF
d_gene: TRBD1; abundance: -; v_gene: TRBV27; j_gene: TRBJ1-2; CDR3nt: TGTGCCAGCAGTTTCCGACAGGGCCGTGGCTACACCTTC; CDR3aa: CASSFRQGRGYTF
d_gene: TRBD1; abundance: -; v_gene: TRBV2; j_gene: TRBJ2-6; CDR3nt: TGTGCCAGCAGTGAAGGTGGGACAGGGGTTATTCGGGCCAACGTCCTGACTTTC; CDR3aa: CASSEGGTGVIRANVLTF
d_gene: TRBD2; abundance: -; v_gene: TRBV5-6; j_gene: TRBJ2-5; CDR3nt: TGTGCCAGCAGCCCGTGGGTATCTGGGGGGGAAGAGACCCAGTACTTC; CDR3aa: CASSPWVSGGEETQYF
d_gene: TRBD2; abundance: -; v_gene: TRBV3-1/TRBV3-2; j_gene: TRBJ2-3; CDR3nt: TGTGCCAGCAGCCACCCGACTAGCGGGGGGCCCACAGATACGCAGTATTTT; CDR3aa: CASSHPTSGGPTDTQYF
d_gene: -; abundance: -; v_gene: TRBV6-2/TRBV6-3; j_gene: TRBJ2-5; CDR3nt: TGTGCCAGCAGTTACTCAAGGATGGGGGAACAGAACTTC; CDR3aa: CASSYSRMGEQNF
d_gene: -; abundance: -; v_gene: TRBV11-2; j_gene: TRBJ1-3; CDR3nt: TGTGCCAGCAGGGAGGCTGGAAACACCATATATTTT; CDR3aa: CASREAGNTIYF
d_gene: -; abundance: -; v_gene: TRBV19; j_gene: TRBJ2-7; CDR3nt: TGTGCCCGAAAAAGGGACAATAACTACGAGCAGTACTTC; CDR3aa: CARKRDNNYEQYF
d_gene: TRBD2; abundance: -; v_gene: TRBV5-5; j_gene: TRBJ2-1; CDR3nt: TGTGCCAGCAGCCCAGTAGCGGGGGCCTACAATGAGCAGTTCTTC; CDR3aa: CASSPVAGAYNEQFF